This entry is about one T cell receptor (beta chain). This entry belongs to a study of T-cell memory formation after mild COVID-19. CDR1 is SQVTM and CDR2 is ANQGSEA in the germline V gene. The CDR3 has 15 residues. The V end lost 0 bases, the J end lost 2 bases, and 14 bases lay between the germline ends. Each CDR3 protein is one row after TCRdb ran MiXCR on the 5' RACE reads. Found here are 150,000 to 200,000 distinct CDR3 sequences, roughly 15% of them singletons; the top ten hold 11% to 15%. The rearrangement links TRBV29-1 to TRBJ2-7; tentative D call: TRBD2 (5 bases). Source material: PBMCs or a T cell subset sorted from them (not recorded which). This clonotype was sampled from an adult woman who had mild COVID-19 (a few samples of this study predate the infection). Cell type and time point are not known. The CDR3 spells CSVEDQSKRPYEQYF. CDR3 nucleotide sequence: TGCAGCGTTGAAGATCAGAGTAAGCGGCCCTACGAGCAGTACTTC.